This T cell receptor beta chain stems from a study of blood T cell repertoires in COVID-19. Study information: T cells, B-cell-depleted T cells, or PBMCs supplied cDNA or gDNA.

Germline lookup yields CDR1 MNHNS and CDR2 SASEGT. The CDR3 sequence is 13 residues long. Repertoires were generated with immunoSEQ multiplex PCR, while TCRdb's copy carries only in-frame clones and drops some. The table records around 270,000 clones, around 89% of them present only once. With respect to this clone: One end of the junction is discordant with germline, which a read error may explain.

Sequencing used peripheral blood. This chain uses TRBV6-1 with TRBJ2-7; the D is unclear. This TCR was sampled from a man between 60 and 70 years old who had recovered from COVID-19. CDR3 sequence reads: CASSEARNSPLNF. CDR3 coding DNA: TGTGCCAGCAGTGAAGCGCGAAACAGCCCCCTGAACTTC.